This TCR beta chain was sequenced in a study of a mutant IDH1 vaccine in newly diagnosed glioma. This CDR3 has 15 amino acids. Germline V lookup: CDR1 MNHEY, CDR2 SVGAGI. Between the trimmed V and J ends, which lost 2 bases and 0 bases, there was a span of 9 bases. Time point described: week 47, end of study. It was 300 ug of mutant IDH1 20-mer peptide that made up each vaccine dose, given with topical imiquimod. Notes on this clone: The antigen is unknown.

Overall study findings and caveats: Vaccine-induced immune responses were detected in around 92% of patients.

Profiling relied on immunoSEQ multiplex PCR, and the TCRdb table lists in-frame clones only, not all of them. The sample carries about 94,000 clones, roughly 89% recorded once. V usage is TRBV6-5 and J usage is TRBJ2-3; D is unclear. The sequencing used PBMCs, collected from a glioma patient whose treatment included an IDH1 peptide vaccine. This receptor was taken from a woman aged 45-65 years with glioma. Written as DNA, the CDR3 is TGTGCCAGCAGTTACCGAACTCTTAGCACAGATACGCAGTATTTT. The encoded protein is CASSYRTLSTDTQYF.